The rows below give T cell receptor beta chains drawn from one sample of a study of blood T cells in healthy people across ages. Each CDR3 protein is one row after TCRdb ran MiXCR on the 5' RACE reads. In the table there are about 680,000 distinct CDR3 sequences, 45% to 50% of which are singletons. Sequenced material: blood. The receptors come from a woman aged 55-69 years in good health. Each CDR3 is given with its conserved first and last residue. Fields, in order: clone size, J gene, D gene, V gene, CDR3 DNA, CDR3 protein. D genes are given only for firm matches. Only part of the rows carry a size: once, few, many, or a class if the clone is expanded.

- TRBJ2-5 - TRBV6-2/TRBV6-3 TGTGCCAGCAGTTTACTAGGCCTCCTGGAGACCCAGTACTTC CASSLLGLLETQYF
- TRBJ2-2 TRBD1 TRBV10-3 TGTGCCATCAACCCGGGACAGACGAACACCGGGGAGCTGTTTTTT CAINPGQTNTGELFF
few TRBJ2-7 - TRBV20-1 TGCAGTGCCGACGGTAGCCAGGGATCCCGAAGCTACGAGCAGTACTTC CSADGSQGSRSYEQYF
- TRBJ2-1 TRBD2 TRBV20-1 TGCAGTGCCACGGGGGGGACTAGCGGCTACTACAATGAGCAGTTCTTC CSATGGTSGYYNEQFF
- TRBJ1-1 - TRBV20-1 TGCAGTGCTAGAGATGGGCAGTACGAAATGAGGAACACTGAAGCTTTCTTT CSARDGQYEMRNTEAFF
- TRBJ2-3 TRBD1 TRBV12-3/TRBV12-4 TGTGCCGGCAGTCGACAGGGGGAAACAGATACGCAGTATTTT CAGSRQGETDTQYF
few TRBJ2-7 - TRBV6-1 TGTGCCAGCAGTGAAGCGCTTCGGCAGAAGTACTTC CASSEALRQKYF
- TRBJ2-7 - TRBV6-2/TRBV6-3 TGTGCCAGCAGTTACTTCAACCCTACTAGAGGCGAGCAGTACTTC CASSYFNPTRGEQYF
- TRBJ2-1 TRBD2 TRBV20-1 TGCAGTGCCATAGCGGGGGCCTACAATGAGCAGTTCTTC CSAIAGAYNEQFF
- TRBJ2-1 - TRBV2 TGTGCCAGCAGTGAGCGGAGGCCGCTTGGCTACATTGAGCAGTTCTTC CASSERRPLGYIEQFF
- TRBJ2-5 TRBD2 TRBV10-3 TGTGCCATCCGGGGGGGCGGGGAGACCCAGTACTTC CAIRGGGETQYF
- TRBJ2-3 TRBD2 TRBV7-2 TGTGCCAGCAGCCGGGGACTAGCGGGAGGGCGAGGAGATACGCAGTATTTT CASSRGLAGGRGDTQYF
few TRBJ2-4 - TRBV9 TGTGCCAGCAGCGTAGAGGAGGGGACAAACATTCAGTACTTC CASSVEEGTNIQYF
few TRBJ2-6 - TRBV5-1 TGCGCCAGCCACAGGGACGGGTTGAGGGGGTCTGGGGCCAACGTCCTGACTTTC CASHRDGLRGSGANVLTF
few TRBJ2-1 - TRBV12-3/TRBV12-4 TGTGCCAGCAGTTTACCGAGCCAGAAACCTGTTGCCTTTTACAATGAGCAGTTCTTC CASSLPSQKPVAFYNEQFF
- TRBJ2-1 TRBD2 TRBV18 TGTGCCAGCTCAACGGGACTAGGTTCCAATGAGCAGTTCTTC CASSTGLGSNEQFF
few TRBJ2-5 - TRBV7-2 TGTGCCAGCAGCCCCCGGGCTCTTGGGAGGTACAATGAGCAGTACTTC CASSPRALGRYNEQYF
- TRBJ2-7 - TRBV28 TGTGCCAGCACAGGGATGTACGAGCAGTACTTC CASTGMYEQYF
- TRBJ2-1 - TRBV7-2 TGTGCCAGCAGCGCGCGTGGGTACAATGAGCAGTTCTTC CASSARGYNEQFF
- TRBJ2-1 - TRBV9 TGTGCCAGCAGCGTAGGAGAGGGCCGGGGGAATGAGCAGTTCTTC CASSVGEGRGNEQFF
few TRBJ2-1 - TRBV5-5 TGTGCCAGCAGCATGGGACCCGAGCAGTTCTTC CASSMGPEQFF
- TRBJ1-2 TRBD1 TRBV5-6 TGTGCCAGCAGCTTGGTTTCAACAGGGGTGAGCTACACCTTC CASSLVSTGVSYTF
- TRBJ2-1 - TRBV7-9 TGTGCCAGCAGCTTAGCTGAACAGGGAATTGTAGGTGAGCAGTTCTTC CASSLAEQGIVGEQFF
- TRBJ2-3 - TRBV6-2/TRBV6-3 TGTGCCAGCAGTTACAGAAAGAGGGACACAGATAAGCAGTATTTT CASSYRKRDTDKQYF
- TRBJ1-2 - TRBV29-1 TGCGGCGTTGAGTCCAGGCGGTATGGCTACACCTTC CGVESRRYGYTF
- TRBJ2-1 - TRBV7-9 TGTGCCAGCAGCTACCGACCGGTAGCGGATGAGCAGTTCTTC CASSYRPVADEQFF
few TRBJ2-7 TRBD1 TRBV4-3 TGCGCCAGCAGCCAAGATTTGGGGACAGGGGCCTACGAGCAGTACTTC CASSQDLGTGAYEQYF
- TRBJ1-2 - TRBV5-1 TGCGCCAGCAGCACCGGTTCCCCTCACTATGGCTACACCTTC CASSTGSPHYGYTF
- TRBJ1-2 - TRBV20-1 TGCAGTGCTGGGGACCGCCACCCTTATGGCTACACCTTC CSAGDRHPYGYTF
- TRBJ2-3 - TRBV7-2 TGTGCCAGCAGCTTAGTCGGCCAGTATCGAACAGATACGCAGTATTTT CASSLVGQYRTDTQYF
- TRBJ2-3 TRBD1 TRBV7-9 TGTGCCAGCAGCTTATTGATGGGGCAGGGGGCCGCAGATACGCAGTATTTT CASSLLMGQGAADTQYF
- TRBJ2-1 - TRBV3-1 TGTGCCAGCAGCCAGGAGCAGGGGAATTTTGAGCAGTTCTTC CASSQEQGNFEQFF
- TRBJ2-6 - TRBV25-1 TGTGCCAGCAGTGAAGGAGTGGGGTCCGGGGCCAACGTCCTGACTTTC CASSEGVGSGANVLTF
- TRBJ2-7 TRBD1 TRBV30 TGTGCCTGGAGTCCGACAGGGGCCGAGCAGTACTTC CAWSPTGAEQYF
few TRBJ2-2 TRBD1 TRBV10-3 TGTGCCGCTAAAACCGGGACAGTTGCTACCGGGGAGCTGTTTTTT CAAKTGTVATGELFF
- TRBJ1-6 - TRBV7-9 TGTGCCAGCAGCTTCGATGGACAGCATAATTCACCCCTCCACTTT CASSFDGQHNSPLHF
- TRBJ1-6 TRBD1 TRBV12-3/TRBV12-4 TGTGCCAGCAGTTTAGGGACAGGGAAACCTTCACCCCTCCACTTT CASSLGTGKPSPLHF
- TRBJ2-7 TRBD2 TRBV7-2 TGTGCCAGCAGCTTAGACGGGGGGAACACTTACGAGCAGTACTTC CASSLDGGNTYEQYF
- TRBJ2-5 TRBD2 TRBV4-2 TGTGCCAGCAGCCAAGTAGGGCTAGCGGGACACAATGAGCAGTACTTC CASSQVGLAGHNEQYF
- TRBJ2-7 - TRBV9 TGTGCCAGCAGCGTGGGACGGAGCACCTACGAGCAGTACTTC CASSVGRSTYEQYF
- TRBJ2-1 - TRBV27 TGTGCCAGCAGTTTACGGACTCCCTATGGGGATGAGCAGTTCTTC CASSLRTPYGDEQFF
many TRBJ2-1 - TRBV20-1 TGCAGTGCTACCAGATCCTACAATGAGCAGTTCTTC CSATRSYNEQFF
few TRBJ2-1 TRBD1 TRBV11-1 TGTGCCAGCAGGTCATCCGGGACAGGGGACCATGAGCAGTTCTTC CASRSSGTGDHEQFF
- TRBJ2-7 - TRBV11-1 TGTGCCAGCAGTCACGGACCTGCCTACGAGCAGTACTTC CASSHGPAYEQYF
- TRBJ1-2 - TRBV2 TGTGCCAGCAGAGCTGGGGCAGAGAACTATGGCTACACCTTC CASRAGAENYGYTF